The 26 T cell receptor beta chains given below trace back to one sample, sequenced in a study of chemoradiotherapy in HPV16-positive cancers. Profiling relied on immunoSEQ multiplex PCR, and the TCRdb table lists in-frame clones only, not all of them. The table shows some 11,000 clones, with 90% occurring only once. Sampling was carried out from a patient who underwent chemoradiotherapy. The receptors here all came from a human donor with HPV-associated anogenital cancer.

The V call is TRBV12-5, the J call TRBJ2-7; D not resolved. The CDR3 loop spans 13 amino acids. Germline V lookup: CDR1 LGHNT, CDR2 FRNRAP. The V gene lost 0 bases and the J gene lost 6 bases, with 9 bases spanning the gap. The CDR3 loop is CASGLVPGGEQYF. The DNA of the CDR3 is TGTGCTAGTGGTTTGGTTCCCGGTGGCGAGCAGTACTTC.

V is TRBV4-1 and J is TRBJ2-2; D gene uncertain. The V gene lost 0 bases and the J gene lost 4 bases, with 12 bases spanning the gap. The CDR3 sequence is 16 residues long. CDR1 is MGHRA and CDR2 is YSYEKL in the germline V gene. CDR3 sequence reads: CASSQEFSLVTGELFF. The CDR3 DNA sequence: TGCGCCAGCAGCCAAGAATTTTCGTTGGTCACCGGGGAGCTGTTTTTT.

The chain carries TRBV6-5 and TRBJ2-7; weak D call: TRBD1 (6 bases). This CDR3 has 13 residues. Between the trimmed V and J ends, which lost 6 bases and 1 base, there was a span of 10 bases. Germline-derived CDR1 and CDR2 are MNHEY and SVGAGI. The CDR3 DNA sequence: TGTGCCAGCAGGGACAGAGTATCCTACGAGCAGTACTTC. This translates into CASRDRVSYEQYF.

The gene calls are TRBV11-1 and TRBJ1-6; 11 nucleotides match TRBD1. The J segment lost 9 bases and the V segment lost 5 bases, leaving 3 bases of the junction unmatched. This CDR3 is built from 14 residues. Germline-derived CDR1 and CDR2 are SGHAT and FQDESV (reference sequence). As DNA, the CDR3 is TGTGCCAGCAGCCGGGACAGGGGGGTTTCACCCCTCCACTTT. Amino acid sequence: CASSRDRGVSPLHF. The complete variable domain, with remaining parts taken from reference TRBV11-1 and TRBJ1-6, reads EAEVAQSPRYKITEKSQAVAFWCDPISGHATLYWYRQILGQGPELLVQFQDESVVDDSQLPKDRFSAERLKGVDSTLKIQPAELGDSAMYLCASSRDRGVSPLHFGNGTRLTVT.

The chain has TRBV27 and TRBJ1-2; D unresolved. Germline V lookup: CDR1 MNHEY, CDR2 SMNVEV (reference sequence). V dropped 3 bases and J dropped 3 bases, with 14 bases sitting between them. CDR3 size: 15 residues. CDR3 protein: CASSFVFGQDYGYTF. CDR3 nucleotides: TGTGCCAGCAGTTTTGTTTTCGGGCAGGACTATGGCTACACCTTC.

The rearrangement links TRBV7-9 to TRBJ1-2; TRBD1 is a possible D gene (5 bases). V shed 5 bases and J shed 6 bases, with 16 bases lying between them. The germline V gene has CDR1 SEHNR and CDR2 FQNEAQ (reference sequence). This CDR3 spans 14 amino acids. The CDR3 nucleotides read TGTGCCAGCAGCGCACCATTAGACAGAAATGGCTACACCTTC. Residues: CASSAPLDRNGYTF.

This chain connects TRBV7-3 to TRBJ2-1, with TRBD2 identical over 11 bases. CDR1 is SGHTA and CDR2 is FQGTGA in the germline V gene. Trimming removed 3 bases from V and 6 bases from J; junction bases left unmatched: 1. CDR3 length: 14 residues. This CDR3 reads CASSFSGGGNEQFF. The CDR3 DNA reads as TGTGCCAGCAGCTTTAGCGGGGGGGGCAATGAGCAGTTCTTC.

This chain links TRBV10-1 with TRBJ2-7, with D possibly TRBD2 on 6 matching bases. CDR3 length equals 13 residues. The V gene's germline CDR1 is WNHNN and CDR2 SYGVQD (reference sequence). V was trimmed by 4 bases and J by 10 bases, leaving 17 bases between them. In DNA, the CDR3 is TGCGCCAGCAGTGTGGTAGCGGAAGGGGCCCAGTACTTC. As protein: CASSVVAEGAQYF.

The V call is TRBV5-4, the J call TRBJ1-1; TRBD1 matches at 12 bases. Germline V lookup: CDR1 SGHNT, CDR2 YYREEE (reference sequence). There are 17 residues in the CDR3. With V trimmed by 2 bases and J by 5 bases, 10 bases remained unmatched. CDR3 loop: CASSFGGTGGRRTEAFF. CDR3 nucleotide sequence: TGTGCCAGCAGCTTTGGGGGGACAGGGGGCCGACGAACTGAAGCTTTCTTT. The complete variable domain, with remaining parts taken from reference TRBV5-4 and TRBJ1-1, reads ETGVTQSPTHLIKTRGQQVTLRCSSQSGHNTVSWYQQALGQGPQFIFQYYREEENGRGNFPPRFSGLQFPNYSSELNVNALELDDSALYLCASSFGGTGGRRTEAFFGQGTRLTVV.

This sequence joins TRBV25-1 and TRBJ1-2; D is unclear. Germline V CDR1 and CDR2: MGHDK, SYGVNS. Trimming pared 6 bases from V and 3 bases from J, leaving 8 bases between. This CDR3 is 12 amino acids long. The CDR3 is CASRDGHYGYTF. CDR3 nucleotide sequence: TGTGCCAGCAGGGACGGCCACTATGGCTACACCTTC.

This rearrangement joins TRBV6-1 to TRBJ2-1; D call uncertain. V lost 2 bases to trimming and J lost 5 bases, with 13 bases between them. This CDR3 is 15 amino acids long. Per the germline V gene, CDR1 is MNHNS and CDR2 is SASEGT. The CDR3 DNA is TGTGCCAGCAGTGAACAGGCTCTACGGCACAATGAGCAGTTCTTC. Its translation is CASSEQALRHNEQFF.

The chain recombines TRBV14 with TRBJ2-7; TRBD2 aligns across 7 bases. With V trimmed by 4 bases and J by 6 bases, 6 bases remained unmatched. The CDR3 consists of 13 residues. CDR1 SGHDN and CDR2 FVKESK come from the germline V gene. The CDR3 protein is CASSRGLVREQYF. The CDR3 DNA sequence: TGTGCCAGCAGCCGAGGACTAGTACGCGAGCAGTACTTC.

The chain links TRBV7-9 to TRBJ2-1; no clear D. The CDR3 spans 14 residues. Germline V lookup: CDR1 SEHNR, CDR2 FQNEAQ (reference sequence). Deletions cut 1 base from V and 6 bases from J, with 10 bases between. The CDR3 DNA reads as TGTGCCAGCAGCTTAGTGGGGTACCCCAATGAGCAGTTCTTC. It yields the protein CASSLVGYPNEQFF.

The rearrangement links TRBV20-1 to TRBJ2-1; D gene ambiguous. V gave up 0 bases and J gave up 10 bases, with 7 bases separating them. Germline-derived CDR1 and CDR2 are DFQATT and SNEGSKA (reference sequence). The CDR3 extends over 11 amino acids. The CDR3 sequence: CSAREYGEQFF. The CDR3 DNA reads TGCAGTGCTAGAGAGTACGGGGAGCAGTTCTTC.

This sequence joins TRBV7-9 and TRBJ1-1; no clear D gene. The CDR3 loop spans 13 amino acids. In germline, CDR1 is SEHNR, CDR2 FQNEAQ (reference sequence). The V gene lost 4 bases and the J gene lost 0 bases, with 6 bases spanning the gap. In DNA, the CDR3 is TGTGCCAGCAGCTCCGCCATGAACACTGAAGCTTTCTTT. Encoded protein: CASSSAMNTEAFF.

This clone was found a few times. The chain employs TRBV7-2 and TRBJ2-3; no clear D. CDR3 size: 13 residues. Germline V CDR1 and CDR2: SGHTA, FQGNSA. V was trimmed by 4 bases and J by 0 bases, leaving 5 bases between them. CDR3 sequence (DNA): TGTGCCAGCAGCTACCCTAGCACAGATACGCAGTATTTT. Protein sequence: CASSYPSTDTQYF.

This clone was counted a single time. This chain connects TRBV7-2 to TRBJ2-5; a possible D gene is TRBD1 (5 bases). V was shortened by 7 bases and J by 4 bases, with 10 bases between the two germline ends. Per the germline V gene, CDR1 is SGHTA and CDR2 is FQGNSA. The CDR3 extends over 12 amino acids. CDR3 in DNA: TGTGCCAGCACCAACAGGCGAGAGACCCAGTACTTC. Translation gives CASTNRRETQYF.

The gene calls are TRBV29-1 and TRBJ2-7; D may be TRBD1 (6 bases). Germline V gene sequence: CDR1 SQVTM, CDR2 ANQGSEA. The CDR3 is 19 amino acids. V was clipped by 8 bases and J by 2 bases, with 34 bases between them. CDR3 in amino acids: CSLPTPGDPPDFLTYEQYF. The CDR3 DNA reads as TGCAGCCTTCCGACCCCAGGGGACCCTCCGGACTTCCTGACCTACGAGCAGTACTTC.

V and J are TRBV6-6 and TRBJ2-5, with D possibly being TRBD1 or TRBD2 (7 bases each). The CDR3 extends over 14 amino acids. CDR1 is MNHNY and CDR2 is SVGAGI in the germline V gene (reference sequence). Deletions cut 8 bases from V and 5 bases from J, with 18 bases between. This CDR3 reads CASLTSGGGETQYF. The CDR3 region has the DNA TGTGCCAGCTTGACCTCAGGGGGAGGGGAGACCCAGTACTTC.

The gene calls are TRBV11-3 and TRBJ2-3, with 8 bases that match TRBD2. Germline V gene data show CDR1 as SGHNT and CDR2 as YENEEA. After removal of 1 base from V and 2 bases from J, the junction contained 5 bases not matched to a gene. CDR3 length: 16 amino acids. The CDR3 DNA reads as TGTGCCAGCAGCTTAGGAGCGGGGGAACACACAGATACGCAGTATTTT. Residues: CASSLGAGEHTDTQYF.

CDR3 sequence (DNA): TGTGCCAGCAGCCCCCTCGGCGGGACTAGCGGGTCTCGGACAAGGACAGATACGCAGTATTTT. This codes for CASSPLGGTSGSRTRTDTQYF. The rearrangement uses TRBV4-2 and TRBJ2-3; 12 bases are a match to TRBD2. The CDR3 spans 21 residues. The germline V gene encodes CDR1 LGHNA and CDR2 YNFKEQ. After removal of 4 bases from V and 3 bases from J, the junction contained 20 bases not matched to a gene.

This chain connects TRBV4-2 to TRBJ2-1; D is possibly TRBD2 (6 bases). The CDR3 runs to 16 residues. Germline values: CDR1 LGHNA, CDR2 YNFKEQ. Trimming removed 0 bases at V and 6 bases at J, with 15 bases between. The CDR3, as DNA: TGTGCCAGCAGCCAAGATCGGGTAGCGGTCGTCAATGAGCAGTTCTTC. This gives the protein CASSQDRVAVVNEQFF.

For this clone: The junction and the germline gene differ at one end; a read error may be behind it. The chain joins TRBV30 to TRBJ1-1; maybe TRBD1 (5 bases). This CDR3 spans 11 amino acids. Germline V gene lookup returns CDR1 GTSNPN and CDR2 SVGIG (reference sequence). CDR3 sequence: CARSFIGGAFF. The CDR3 DNA sequence: TGTGCCCGGAGTTTTATCGGGGGAGCTTTCTTT.

This clone was observed a handful of times. V gene TRBV11-3 combines with J gene TRBJ2-4; the D is unclear. Germline CDR1 reads SGHNT; CDR2 reads YENEEA. V was cut by 2 bases and J by 6 bases, with 14 bases left in between. The CDR3 sequence is 15 residues long. CDR3 DNA sequence: TGTGCCAGCAGCTTAATATCTCCTCCGGGAAACATTCAGTACTTC. This encodes CASSLISPPGNIQYF.

The genes are TRBV2 and TRBJ2-3; perhaps D is TRBD1 or TRBD2 (5 bases each). The CDR3 is 16 residues long. The germline CDR1 and CDR2 sequences are SNHLY and FYNNEI. Between the trimmed V and J ends, which lost 2 bases and 0 bases, there was a span of 12 bases. CDR3 sequence reads: CASSESPGTSTDTQYF. The CDR3 DNA sequence: TGTGCCAGCAGTGAATCTCCAGGGACCAGCACAGATACGCAGTATTTT. The complete variable domain, with remaining parts taken from reference TRBV2 and TRBJ2-3, reads EPEVTQTPSHQVTQMGQEVILRCVPISNHLYFYWYRQILGQKVEFLVSFYNNEISEKSEIFDDQFSVERPDGSNFTLKIRSTKLEDSAMYFCASSESPGTSTDTQYFGPGTRLTVL.

This clone was counted once. The chain joins TRBV29-1 to TRBJ2-3; TRBD2 matches at 10 bases. CDR1 and CDR2 (germline): SQVTM, ANQGSEA. Trimming took 2 bases from V and 1 from J; bases not matched to a gene: 12. The CDR3 covers 18 residues. This CDR3 is CSVERDAAGGLGTDTQYF. As DNA, the CDR3 is TGCAGCGTTGAAAGGGACGCAGCGGGGGGGCTTGGCACAGATACGCAGTATTTT.